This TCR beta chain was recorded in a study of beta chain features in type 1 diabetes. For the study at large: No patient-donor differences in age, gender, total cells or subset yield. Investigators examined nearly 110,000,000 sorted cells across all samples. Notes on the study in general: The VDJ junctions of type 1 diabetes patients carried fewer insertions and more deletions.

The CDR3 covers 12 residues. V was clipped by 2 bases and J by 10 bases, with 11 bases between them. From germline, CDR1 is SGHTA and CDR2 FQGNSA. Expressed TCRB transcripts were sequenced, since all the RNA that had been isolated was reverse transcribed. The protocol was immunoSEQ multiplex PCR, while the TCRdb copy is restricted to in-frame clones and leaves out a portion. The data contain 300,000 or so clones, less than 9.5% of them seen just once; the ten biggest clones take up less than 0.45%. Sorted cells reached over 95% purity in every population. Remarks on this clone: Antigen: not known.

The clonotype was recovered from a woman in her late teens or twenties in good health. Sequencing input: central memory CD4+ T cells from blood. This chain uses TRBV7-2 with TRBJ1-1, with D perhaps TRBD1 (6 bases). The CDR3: CASSLSGARAFF. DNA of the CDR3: TGTGCCAGCAGCTTATCGGGGGCGCGAGCTTTCTTT.